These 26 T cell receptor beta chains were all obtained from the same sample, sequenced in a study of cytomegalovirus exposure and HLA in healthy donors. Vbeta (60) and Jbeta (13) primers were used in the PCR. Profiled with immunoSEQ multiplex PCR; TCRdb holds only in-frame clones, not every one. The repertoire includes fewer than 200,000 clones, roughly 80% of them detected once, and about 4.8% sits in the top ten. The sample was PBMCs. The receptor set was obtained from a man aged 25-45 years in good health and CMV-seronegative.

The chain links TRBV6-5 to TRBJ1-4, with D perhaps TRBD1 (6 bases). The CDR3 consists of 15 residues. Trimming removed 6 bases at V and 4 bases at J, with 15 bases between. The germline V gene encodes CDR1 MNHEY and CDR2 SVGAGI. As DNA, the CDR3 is TGTGCCAGCAGAGAAACAGGGTCTGGTAATGAAAAACTGTTTTTT. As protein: CASRETGSGNEKLFF.

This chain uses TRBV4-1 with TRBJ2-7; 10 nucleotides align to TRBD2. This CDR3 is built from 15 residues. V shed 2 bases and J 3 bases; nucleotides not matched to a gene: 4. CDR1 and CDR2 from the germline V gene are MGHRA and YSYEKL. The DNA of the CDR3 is TGCGCCAGCAGCCAACAACTAGCGGGGATCTACGAGCAGTACTTC. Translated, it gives CASSQQLAGIYEQYF.

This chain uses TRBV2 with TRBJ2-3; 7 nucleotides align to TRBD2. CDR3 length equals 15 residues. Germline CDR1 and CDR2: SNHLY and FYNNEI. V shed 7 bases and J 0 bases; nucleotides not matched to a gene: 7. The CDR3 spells CASTQGLFSTDTQYF. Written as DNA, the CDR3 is TGTGCCAGCACCCAGGGACTATTCAGCACAGATACGCAGTATTTT. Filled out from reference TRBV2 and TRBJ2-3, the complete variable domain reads EPEVTQTPSHQVTQMGQEVILRCVPISNHLYFYWYRQILGQKVEFLVSFYNNEISEKSEIFDDQFSVERPDGSNFTLKIRSTKLEDSAMYFCASTQGLFSTDTQYFGPGTRLTVL.

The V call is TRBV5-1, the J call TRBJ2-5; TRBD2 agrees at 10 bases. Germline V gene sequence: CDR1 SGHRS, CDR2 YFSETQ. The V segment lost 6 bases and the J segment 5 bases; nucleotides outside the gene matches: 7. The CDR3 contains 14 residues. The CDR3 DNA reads TGCGCCAGCAACCCGGGACTAGCGAGGGAGACCCAGTACTTC. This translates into CASNPGLARETQYF.

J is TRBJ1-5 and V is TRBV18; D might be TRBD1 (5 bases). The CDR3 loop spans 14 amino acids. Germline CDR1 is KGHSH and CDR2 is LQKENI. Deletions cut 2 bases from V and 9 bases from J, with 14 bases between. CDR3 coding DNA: TGTGCCAGCTCACCAATGAACAGGAGCCCGCCCCAGCATTTT. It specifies CASSPMNRSPPQHF.

The DNA of the CDR3 is TGCAGCGTTGACGAAACAGGGGTGAACACTGAAGCTTTCTTT. It specifies CSVDETGVNTEAFF. The chain has TRBV29-1 and TRBJ1-1; TRBD1 matches at 7 bases. CDR3 length equals 14 residues. V dropped 3 bases and J dropped 0; count of bases not matched to a gene: 4. Germline values: CDR1 SQVTM, CDR2 ANQGSEA.

The CDR3 sequence is CASSGGDSYNEQFF. CDR3 DNA: TGCGCCAGCAGCGGGGGCGACTCCTACAATGAGCAGTTCTTC. The J gene is TRBJ2-1, the V gene TRBV5-1; perhaps TRBD1 as D (6 bases). V shed 4 bases and J shed 0 bases, with 8 bases lying between them. CDR1 is SGHRS, CDR2 YFSETQ, per germline. CDR3 length: 14 amino acids.

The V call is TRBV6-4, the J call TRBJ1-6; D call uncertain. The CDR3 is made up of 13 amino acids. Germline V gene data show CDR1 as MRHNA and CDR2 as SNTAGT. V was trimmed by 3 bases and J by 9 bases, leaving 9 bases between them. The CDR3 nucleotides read TGTGCCAGCAGTGAACAGTTACTTTCACCCCTCCACTTT. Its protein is CASSEQLLSPLHF.

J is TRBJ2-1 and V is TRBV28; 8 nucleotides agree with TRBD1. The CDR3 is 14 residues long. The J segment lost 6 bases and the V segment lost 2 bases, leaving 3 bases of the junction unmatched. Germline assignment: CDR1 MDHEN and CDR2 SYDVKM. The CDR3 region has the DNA TGTGCCAGCAGTTTACAGGGGGCGGGCAATGAGCAGTTCTTC. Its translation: CASSLQGAGNEQFF.

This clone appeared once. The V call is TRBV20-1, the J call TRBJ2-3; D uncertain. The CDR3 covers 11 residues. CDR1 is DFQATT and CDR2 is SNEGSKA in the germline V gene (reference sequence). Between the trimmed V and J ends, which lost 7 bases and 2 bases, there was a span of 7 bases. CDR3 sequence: CSGHHTDTQYF. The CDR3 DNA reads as TGCAGTGGGCACCACACAGATACGCAGTATTTT.

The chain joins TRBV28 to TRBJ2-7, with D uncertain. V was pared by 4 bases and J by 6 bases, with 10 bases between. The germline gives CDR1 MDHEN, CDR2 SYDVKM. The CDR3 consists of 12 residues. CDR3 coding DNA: TGTGCCAGCAGTTCCCCTATCCCCGAGCAGTACTTC. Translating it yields CASSSPIPEQYF.

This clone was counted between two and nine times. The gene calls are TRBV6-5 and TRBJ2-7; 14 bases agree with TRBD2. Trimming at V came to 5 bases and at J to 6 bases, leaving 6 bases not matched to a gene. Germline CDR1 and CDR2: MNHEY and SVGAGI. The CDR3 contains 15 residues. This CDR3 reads CASSPPGLAGVEQYF. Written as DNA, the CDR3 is TGTGCCAGCAGTCCCCCGGGACTAGCGGGGGTCGAGCAGTACTTC.

CDR3 region: CASSWTASNTGELFF. The CDR3 DNA follows: TGTGCCAGCAGCTGGACAGCGTCGAACACCGGGGAGCTGTTTTTT. V and J are TRBV5-8 and TRBJ2-2, with a possible D match to TRBD1 (6 bases). Germline V lookup: CDR1 SGHTS, CDR2 YDEGEE. CDR3 length equals 15 residues. V was clipped by 3 bases and J by 0 bases, with 9 bases between them.

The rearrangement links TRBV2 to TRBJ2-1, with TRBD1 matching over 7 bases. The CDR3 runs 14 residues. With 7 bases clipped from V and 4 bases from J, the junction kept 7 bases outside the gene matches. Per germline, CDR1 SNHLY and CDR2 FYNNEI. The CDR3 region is CASKRPRGYNEQFF. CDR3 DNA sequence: TGTGCCAGCAAAAGGCCCAGGGGGTACAATGAGCAGTTCTTC.

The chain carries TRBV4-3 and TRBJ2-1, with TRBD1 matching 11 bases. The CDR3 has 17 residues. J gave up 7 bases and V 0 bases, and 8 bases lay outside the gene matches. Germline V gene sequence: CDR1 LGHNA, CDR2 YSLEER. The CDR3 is CASSQDRGTGGRNEQFF. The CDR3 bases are TGCGCCAGCAGCCAAGACAGGGGGACAGGGGGGAGGAATGAGCAGTTCTTC.

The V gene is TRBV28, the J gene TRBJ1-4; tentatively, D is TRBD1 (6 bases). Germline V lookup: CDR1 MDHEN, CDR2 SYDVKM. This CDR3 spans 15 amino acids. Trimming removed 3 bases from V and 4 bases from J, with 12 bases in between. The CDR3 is CASSLGGANNEKLFF. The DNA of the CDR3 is TGTGCCAGCAGTTTGGGGGGGGCTAATAATGAAAAACTGTTTTTT.

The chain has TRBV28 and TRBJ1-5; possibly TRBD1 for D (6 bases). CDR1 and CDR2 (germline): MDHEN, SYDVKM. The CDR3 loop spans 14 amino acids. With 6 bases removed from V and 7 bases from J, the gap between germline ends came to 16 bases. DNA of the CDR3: TGTGCCAGCAGCCGGGACACAGTTGAACAGCCCCAGCATTTT. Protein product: CASSRDTVEQPQHF. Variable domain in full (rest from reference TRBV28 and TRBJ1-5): DVKVTQSSRYLVKRTGEKVFLECVQDMDHENMFWYRQDPGLGLRLIYFSYDVKMKEKGDIPEGYSVSREKKERFSLILESASTNQTSMYLCASSRDTVEQPQHFGDGTRLSIL.

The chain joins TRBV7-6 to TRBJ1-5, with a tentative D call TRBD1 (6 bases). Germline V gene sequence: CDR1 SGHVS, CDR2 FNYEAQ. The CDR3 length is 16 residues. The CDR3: CGKVVGGDVTNQPQHF. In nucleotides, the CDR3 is TGTGGAAAAGTTGTAGGGGGGGATGTCACAAATCAGCCCCAGCATTTT. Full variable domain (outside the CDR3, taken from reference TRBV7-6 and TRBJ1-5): GAGVSQSPRYKVTKRGQDVALRCDPISGHVSLYWYRQALGQGPEFLTYFNYEAQQDKSGLPNDRFSAERPEGSISTLTIQRTEQRDSAMYRCGKVVGGDVTNQPQHFGDGTRLSIL.

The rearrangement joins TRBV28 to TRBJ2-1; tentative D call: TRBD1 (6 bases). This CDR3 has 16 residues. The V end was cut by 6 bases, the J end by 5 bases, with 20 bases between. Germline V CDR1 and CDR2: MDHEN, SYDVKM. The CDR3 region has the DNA TGTGCCAGCAGACCCCGTGAAGGGGGTAGAAACAATGAGCAGTTCTTC. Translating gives CASRPREGGRNNEQFF. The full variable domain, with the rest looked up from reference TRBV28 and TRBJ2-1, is DVKVTQSSRYLVKRTGEKVFLECVQDMDHENMFWYRQDPGLGLRLIYFSYDVKMKEKGDIPEGYSVSREKKERFSLILESASTNQTSMYLCASRPREGGRNNEQFFGPGTRLTVL.

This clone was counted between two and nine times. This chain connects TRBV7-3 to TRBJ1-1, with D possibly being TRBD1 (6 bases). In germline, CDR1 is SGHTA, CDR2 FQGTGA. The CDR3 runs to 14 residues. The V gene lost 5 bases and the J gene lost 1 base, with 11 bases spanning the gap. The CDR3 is CASSPQTGNTEAFF. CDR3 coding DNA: TGTGCCAGCAGCCCACAGACAGGGAACACTGAAGCTTTCTTT.

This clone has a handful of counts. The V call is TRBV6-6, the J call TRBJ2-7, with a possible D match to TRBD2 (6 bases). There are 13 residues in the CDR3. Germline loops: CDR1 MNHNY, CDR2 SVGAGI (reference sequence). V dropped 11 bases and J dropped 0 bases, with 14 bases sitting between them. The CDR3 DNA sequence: TGTGCCGCGACGCGGGACGCCTCCTACGAGCAGTACTTC. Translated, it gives CAATRDASYEQYF.

CDR3 loop: CASSLPGVGTDTQYF. In DNA, the CDR3 is TGTGCCAGCAGTTTACCGGGGGTCGGCACAGATACGCAGTATTTT. The V gene is TRBV28, the J gene TRBJ2-3; TRBD2 is a possible D gene (6 bases). CDR1 and CDR2 (germline): MDHEN, SYDVKM. V lost 2 bases, J lost 1 base, and 10 bases lay in between. The CDR3 extends over 15 amino acids.

The CDR3 region has the DNA TGCGCCAGCAGCCAGACCAGGGGCACCGGGGAGCTGTTTTTT. Encoded protein: CASSQTRGTGELFF. The chain links TRBV4-3 to TRBJ2-2, with D tentatively TRBD1 (6 bases). Germline V gene data show CDR1 as LGHNA and CDR2 as YSLEER. The CDR3 runs to 14 residues. Between the trimmed V and J ends, which lost 3 bases and 4 bases, there was a span of 9 bases.

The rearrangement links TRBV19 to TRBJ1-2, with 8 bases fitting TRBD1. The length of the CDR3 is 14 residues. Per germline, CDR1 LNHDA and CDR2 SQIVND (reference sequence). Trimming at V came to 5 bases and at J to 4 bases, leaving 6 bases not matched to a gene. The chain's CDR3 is CASSGQGVVYGYTF. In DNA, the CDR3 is TGTGCCAGTAGTGGACAGGGTGTGGTCTATGGCTACACCTTC.

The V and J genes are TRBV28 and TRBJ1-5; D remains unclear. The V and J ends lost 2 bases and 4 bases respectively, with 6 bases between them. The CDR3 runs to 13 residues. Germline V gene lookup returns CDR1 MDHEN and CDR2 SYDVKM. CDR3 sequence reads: CASSLTGNQPQHF. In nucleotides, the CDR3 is TGTGCCAGCAGTTTAACGGGGAATCAGCCCCAGCATTTT.

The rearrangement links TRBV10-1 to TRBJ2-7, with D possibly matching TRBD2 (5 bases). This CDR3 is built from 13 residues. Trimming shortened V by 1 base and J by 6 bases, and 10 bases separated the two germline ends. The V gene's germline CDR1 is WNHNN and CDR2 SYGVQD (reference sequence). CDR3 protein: CASSEYRGSEQYF. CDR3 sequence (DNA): TGCGCCAGCAGTGAGTATCGGGGTTCCGAGCAGTACTTC.